This TCR beta chain was captured by sequencing in a study of naive and memory T cell subsets. Study-wide points: Especially in CD8 cells, naive repertoires contained a few larger clonotypes, possibly CD45RA-re-expressing memory cells. Each distinct alpha or beta sequence counts as one clonotype. No ground truth validated the naive and memory repertoire findings.

CDR3 size: 17 residues. The beta constant-region primer was an equimolar mix of two oligonucleotides covering TRBC1 and TRBC2. Ligated cDNA was amplified by four rounds of PCR with nested alpha and beta constant-region primers and SP2. TCRdb called the UMI-ligation and nested PCR reads again in MiXCR, with one record for every CDR3 protein. The sample holds about 90,000 distinct CDR3 sequences; around 11% are singletons and the top ten take about 0.14%. As to this clonotype: Antigen specificity is unknown.

From the second PCR step, alpha and beta chains were amplified apart. The sample taken for sequencing was naive CD4+ T cells from blood. The chain uses TRBV21-1 and TRBJ1-5; the table's D call of TRBD1 was not tested on the DNA. TRBV21-1 is termed a pseudogene. This receptor was identified in a human donor in good health. Written as DNA, the CDR3 is TGTGCCAGCAGCAAAATAAGATGGTGGGGGGGGAATCAGCCCCAGCATTTT. It specifies CASSKIRWWGGNQPQHF.